The 27 T cell receptor beta chains below all came from one sample that was sequenced in a study of identical twins. TCRdb re-called the 5' RACE reads through MiXCR, storing one row per CDR3 protein. This table has hundreds of thousands of distinct CDR3 sequences, approximately 13% appearing once. The same sample was also studied in work on yellow fever vaccine responses in identical twins.

The sequenced material came from PBMCs. Source of these receptors: a woman between 18 and 29 years old in good health.

The chain uses TRBV5-1 and TRBJ2-1; 8 positions agree with TRBD1. Germline CDR1 is SGHRS and CDR2 is YFSETQ. With 0 bases clipped from V and 4 bases from J, the junction kept 3 bases outside the gene matches. This CDR3 region has 15 residues. The CDR3, as DNA: TGCGCCAGCAGCTTGGCGAACAGGGGGTACAATGAGCAGTTCTTC. As protein: CASSLANRGYNEQFF.

As to this clonotype: At one boundary the junction diverges from the germline segment, which might be a read error. J is TRBJ2-7 and V is TRBV5-5, with 12 bases matching TRBD2. CDR1 SGHKS and CDR2 YYEKEE come from the germline V gene (reference sequence). The CDR3 is 15 amino acids. CDR3 protein: CASSPGLAGPYEQHF. In DNA form, the CDR3 reads TGTGCCAGCAGCCCCGGACTAGCGGGGCCCTACGAGCAGCACTTC.

The chain has TRBV7-8 and TRBJ2-7; 9 nucleotides agree with TRBD1. From germline, CDR1 is SGHVS and CDR2 FQNEAQ. The CDR3 contains 14 residues. V lost 8 bases to trimming and J lost 4 bases; unmatched junction nucleotides: 9. The CDR3 DNA sequence: TGTGCCAGCCAAGACAGGGGGTACGATTACGAGCAGTACTTC. It specifies CASQDRGYDYEQYF.

This clonotype was found a few times. This sequence joins TRBV7-9 and TRBJ1-3; D gene ambiguous. Germline CDR1 reads SEHNR; CDR2 reads FQNEAQ (reference sequence). The CDR3 spans 15 residues. The V end lost 1 base, the J end lost 0 bases, and 7 bases lay between the germline ends. The CDR3 DNA is TGTGCCAGCAGCTTAGTCATTGACTCTGGAAACACCATATATTTT. It encodes CASSLVIDSGNTIYF.

This clonotype was counted between two and nine times. The genes are TRBV24-1 and TRBJ1-2; D perhaps matches TRBD1 (5 bases). V was trimmed by 4 bases and J by 6 bases, leaving 17 bases between them. The germline V gene encodes CDR1 KGHDR and CDR2 SFDVKD. The length of the CDR3 is 15 residues. This chain's CDR3 is CATSEHGSGPNGYTF. The CDR3 DNA reads as TGTGCCACCAGTGAACATGGTTCGGGACCAAATGGCTACACCTTC.

The chain joins TRBV3-1 to TRBJ2-3, with D possibly TRBD2 on 6 matching bases. CDR1 and CDR2 from the germline V gene are LGHDT and YNNKEL (reference sequence). V was cut by 3 bases and J by 0 bases, with 10 bases left in between. CDR3 length equals 15 residues. The CDR3 sequence: CASSHGTVSTDTQYF. CDR3 coding DNA: TGTGCCAGCAGCCACGGGACTGTTAGCACAGATACGCAGTATTTT.

This clonotype was counted at least ten times. The chain joins TRBV7-2 to TRBJ2-1, with 11 bases matching TRBD2. Per germline, CDR1 SGHTA and CDR2 FQGNSA. Trimming at V came to 1 base and at J to 9 bases, leaving 5 bases not matched to a gene. The CDR3 totals 15 residues. In DNA form, the CDR3 reads TGTGCCAGCAGCTTAGTTGGCCTAGCGGGGGGTGAGCAGTTCTTC. Protein sequence: CASSLVGLAGGEQFF.

The gene calls are TRBV20-1 and TRBJ1-5; D is uncertain. V was shortened by 3 bases and J by 4 bases, with 19 bases between the two germline ends. Germline CDR1 and CDR2: DFQATT and SNEGSKA (reference sequence). CDR3 length: 16 residues. CDR3 protein: CSASISLVERNQPQHF. DNA for the CDR3: TGCAGTGCTAGCATATCCCTGGTGGAAAGGAATCAGCCCCAGCATTTT.

This clonotype was seen many times. The chain carries TRBV12-3 or TRBV12-4 and TRBJ2-2; 15 nucleotides match TRBD2. Losses at the gene ends were 5 bases for V and 5 bases for J; bases not matched to a gene: 6. CDR3 length equals 17 residues. The CDR3 nucleotides read TGTGCCAGCAGTCTAAAGGGACTAGCGGGAGGTACCGGGGAGCTGTTTTTT. Residues: CASSLKGLAGGTGELFF.

The rearrangement uses TRBV5-4 and TRBJ2-3; 14 bases match TRBD2. The CDR3 runs to 19 residues. Looked up from germline, CDR1 is SGHNT and CDR2 is YYREEE (reference sequence). V lost 3 bases, J lost 2 bases, and 11 bases stayed unmatched. CDR3 sequence: CASSYGLAGGRRNTDTQYF. The DNA of the CDR3 is TGTGCCAGCAGCTACGGACTAGCGGGAGGACGTAGAAACACAGATACGCAGTATTTT.

The V and J genes are TRBV20-1 and TRBJ2-1; D ambiguous. V lost 0 bases to trimming and J lost 7 bases, with 13 bases between them. This CDR3 region has 14 residues. Germline-derived CDR1 and CDR2 are DFQATT and SNEGSKA (reference sequence). Here the CDR3 reads CSARDLMTLNEQFF. The CDR3 DNA follows: TGCAGTGCTAGAGATCTGATGACGCTGAATGAGCAGTTCTTC.

This clonotype has ten or more counts. The chain uses TRBV28 and TRBJ1-1; D call uncertain. CDR1 and CDR2 from the germline V gene are MDHEN and SYDVKM. Trimming took off 7 bases at V and 3 bases at J, with 9 bases between the two ends. This CDR3 has 12 residues. CDR3 in amino acids: CASKQSYTEAFF. Here the CDR3 DNA reads TGTGCCAGCAAGCAAAGCTACACTGAAGCTTTCTTT.

This clonotype was seen repeatedly, ten times or more. The rearrangement joins TRBV15 to TRBJ1-3; D perhaps matches TRBD1 (5 bases). CDR3 length: 16 residues. From germline, CDR1 is LNHNV and CDR2 YYDKDF (reference sequence). Trimming stripped 4 bases from V and 2 bases from J, with 15 bases between. CDR3 sequence reads: CATSTPGLYAGNTIYF. CDR3 DNA: TGTGCCACCAGCACGCCAGGGCTTTACGCTGGAAACACCATATATTTT.

The V and J genes are TRBV7-9 and TRBJ2-2; TRBD1 matches at 9 bases. CDR1 is SEHNR and CDR2 is FQNEAQ in the germline V gene (reference sequence). The CDR3 has 15 amino acids. Losses at the gene ends were 5 bases for V and 3 bases for J; bases not matched to a gene: 4. The CDR3 protein is CASSTGQGDTGELFF. CDR3 sequence (DNA): TGTGCCAGCAGCACGGGACAGGGAGACACCGGGGAGCTGTTTTTT.

This clonotype showed up just a few times. The chain has TRBV10-3 and TRBJ2-7; 9 bases map to TRBD2. The junction had 14 bases not matched to a gene; V was cut back by 3 bases and J by 5 bases. CDR3 size: 17 residues. CDR1 and CDR2 (germline): ENHRY, SYGVKD. The CDR3 reads CAISDGGGAGGPDEQYF. CDR3 nucleotides: TGTGCCATCAGTGACGGTGGAGGGGCGGGAGGGCCGGACGAGCAGTACTTC.

This clonotype came up many times. The chain has TRBV2 and TRBJ1-1; D not resolved. With 1 base removed from V and 1 base from J, the gap between germline ends came to 7 bases. CDR3 length equals 14 residues. Germline CDR1 SNHLY, CDR2 FYNNEI. The CDR3 coding sequence is TGTGCCAGCAGTGAAGGGCGGCCGAACACTGAAGCTTTCTTT. It codes for CASSEGRPNTEAFF.

This clonotype was detected ten times or more. The chain couples TRBV4-1 to TRBJ2-2; D remains ambiguous. V gave up 2 bases and J gave up 5 bases, with 12 bases separating them. The CDR3 is 15 residues long. Germline V gene sequence: CDR1 MGHRA, CDR2 YSYEKL. The CDR3 nucleotides are TGCGCCAGCAGCCAACCTTGGGCTGCTACCGGGGAGCTGTTTTTT. This codes for CASSQPWAATGELFF.

The J gene is TRBJ1-1, the V gene TRBV15; the match to TRBD1 covers 10 bases. J gave up 6 bases and V 7 bases, and 5 bases lay outside the gene matches. Germline V gene data show CDR1 as LNHNV and CDR2 as YYDKDF (reference sequence). The CDR3 has 13 amino acids. CDR3 sequence reads: CATKTGGIAEAFF. The CDR3 nucleotides read TGTGCCACCAAGACAGGGGGCATCGCTGAAGCTTTCTTT.

The V and J genes are TRBV29-1 and TRBJ1-2; possibly TRBD1 for D (6 bases). This CDR3 is built from 13 residues. The V gene lost 5 bases and the J gene lost 4 bases, with 14 bases spanning the gap. Germline V gene sequence: CDR1 SQVTM, CDR2 ANQGSEA. The CDR3 DNA follows: TGCAGCGTTAACCAGGACAGTTCCTATGGCTACACCTTC. Encoded protein: CSVNQDSSYGYTF. The full variable domain, with the rest looked up from reference TRBV29-1 and TRBJ1-2, is SAVISQKPSRDICQRGTSLTIQCQVDSQVTMMFWYRQQPGQSLTLIATANQGSEATYESGFVIDKFPISRPNLTFSTLTVSNMSPEDSSIYLCSVNQDSSYGYTFGSGTRLTVV.

This clonotype was seen more than once but under ten times. J is TRBJ2-7 and V is TRBV6-5, with TRBD2 matching over 10 bases. The V and J ends lost 4 bases and 5 bases, in that order; junction bases with no gene match: 5. The CDR3 has 14 amino acids. Germline V gene lookup returns CDR1 MNHEY and CDR2 SVGAGI. The CDR3 loop is CASSSAGGVNEQYF. The CDR3 bases are TGTGCCAGCAGTTCAGCGGGAGGGGTAAACGAGCAGTACTTC.

This clonotype was counted ten times or more. This sequence joins TRBV25-1 and TRBJ1-3; a possible D gene is TRBD1 (5 bases). V lost 5 bases and J 0 bases, leaving 11 bases between the germline ends. CDR1 is MGHDK, CDR2 SYGVNS, per germline. CDR3 length equals 15 residues. This chain's CDR3 is CASSHSTGSGNTIYF. The DNA for the CDR3 is TGTGCCAGCAGTCACTCTACAGGCTCTGGAAACACCATATATTTT.

This clonotype has only a few counts. This rearrangement joins TRBV9 to TRBJ1-1; no reliable D call. The CDR3 runs 12 residues. Per germline, CDR1 SGDLS and CDR2 YYNGEE. V was trimmed by 7 bases and J by 4 bases, leaving 11 bases between them. CDR3 DNA: TGTGCCAGCGCGCCGGAGGGCACTGAAGCTTTCTTT. Protein product: CASAPEGTEAFF.

This clonotype was observed many times. The chain joins TRBV12-3 or TRBV12-4 to TRBJ2-2; D gene ambiguous. Deletions cut 1 base from V and 0 bases from J, with 9 bases between. The CDR3 length is 16 residues. DNA of the CDR3: TGTGCCAGCAGTTTAGATTTCGAATCGAACACCGGGGAGCTGTTTTTT. It yields the protein CASSLDFESNTGELFF.

The chain joins TRBV20-1 to TRBJ2-5; tentatively, D is TRBD1 (6 bases). Trimming removed 0 bases from V and 3 bases from J, with 14 bases in between. Germline CDR1 reads DFQATT; CDR2 reads SNEGSKA (reference sequence). CDR3 length equals 15 residues. This CDR3 reads CSARDGKQGKETQYF. The DNA for the CDR3 is TGCAGTGCTAGAGATGGTAAACAGGGCAAAGAGACCCAGTACTTC.

This chain joins TRBV11-2 and TRBJ2-2, with TRBD2 as a possible D gene (5 bases). Trimming took 2 bases from V and 0 from J, leaving 13 bases between them. The CDR3 extends over 17 amino acids. The germline V gene has CDR1 SGHAT and CDR2 FQNNGV. The CDR3 loop is CASSLRERFPNTGELFF. CDR3 DNA sequence: TGTGCCAGCAGCTTAAGGGAGAGGTTCCCGAACACCGGGGAGCTGTTTTTT.

This clonotype was found a few times. V is TRBV24-1 and J is TRBJ2-1, with D perhaps being TRBD1 or TRBD2 (5 bases each). V was clipped by 9 bases and J by 2 bases, with 13 bases between them. This CDR3 has 14 amino acids. Germline V gives CDR1 KGHDR, CDR2 SFDVKD. The CDR3 nucleotides read TGTGCCACCCAGACAGTGGGAGCCTACAATGAGCAGTTCTTC. This translates into CATQTVGAYNEQFF.

This chain uses TRBV20-1 with TRBJ2-5; weak D call: TRBD1 (5 bases). The CDR3 extends over 14 amino acids. Germline V lookup: CDR1 DFQATT, CDR2 SNEGSKA (reference sequence). Trimming removed 3 bases from V and 1 base from J, with 12 bases in between. CDR3 coding DNA: TGCAGTGCTAGGTACCAGGGTTCCCAAGAGACCCAGTACTTC. As protein: CSARYQGSQETQYF.